The rows below give T cell receptor beta chains drawn from one sample of a study of Ad26.COV2.S vaccination and SARS-CoV-2 variants. The table came from immunoSEQ multiplex PCR; TCRdb's copy has only in-frame clones and leaves some out. The profile shows hundreds of thousands of clones, roughly nine tenths of them singletons. Sequences were derived from peripheral blood, sampled in a trial of Ad26.COV2.S vaccine versus placebo. The origin of the receptors is a person between 18 and 59 years old who received the Ad26.COV2.S COVID-19 vaccine or a placebo. CDR3s leave out the opening cysteine and the closing phenylalanine or tryptophan. The order of the fields is V gene, clone size, CDR3 length, J gene, CDR3 protein. The size of a clone is reported for some rows only, either as once, few or many, or as a class for expanded clones.

v_gene: TRBV18
abundance: NA
len: 11
j_gene: TRBJ1-2
CDR3aa: ASSPGQYYGYT

v_gene: TRBV4-3
abundance: NA
len: 11
j_gene: TRBJ1-4
CDR3aa: ASSQVGGEKLF

v_gene: TRBV12-3/TRBV12-4
abundance: NA
len: 9
j_gene: TRBJ2-7
CDR3aa: ASTAGYEQY

v_gene: TRBV6-2/TRBV6-3
abundance: few
len: 13
j_gene: TRBJ1-1
CDR3aa: ASSYSIGRNTEAF

v_gene: TRBV15
abundance: NA
len: 11
j_gene: TRBJ2-7
CDR3aa: ATSVQVRDEQY

v_gene: TRBV6-5
abundance: once
len: 13
j_gene: TRBJ2-4
CDR3aa: ATRGRGDPRGIQY

v_gene: TRBV6-1
abundance: NA
len: 9
j_gene: TRBJ2-3
CDR3aa: ASSTGGTQY

v_gene: TRBV11-3
abundance: NA
len: 12
j_gene: TRBJ2-1
CDR3aa: ASSRQGTYNEQF

v_gene: TRBV9
abundance: once
len: 13
j_gene: TRBJ1-3
CDR3aa: ASSVEDRHGNTIY

v_gene: TRBV7-9
abundance: once
len: 14
j_gene: TRBJ2-3
CDR3aa: ASSSSLAGPIDTQY

v_gene: TRBV5-1
abundance: NA
len: 13
j_gene: TRBJ1-2
CDR3aa: ASSLARDRPYGYT

v_gene: TRBV28
abundance: NA
len: 10
j_gene: TRBJ1-5
CDR3aa: ASSLDYQPQH

v_gene: TRBV5-8
abundance: NA
len: 12
j_gene: TRBJ2-6
CDR3aa: ASSLDPGANVLT

v_gene: TRBV11-3
abundance: NA
len: 14
j_gene: TRBJ2-1
CDR3aa: ASSHEHIGGHNEQF

v_gene: TRBV18
abundance: NA
len: 9
j_gene: TRBJ2-3
CDR3aa: ASSPWDTQY

v_gene: TRBV19
abundance: NA
len: 13
j_gene: TRBJ1-6
CDR3aa: ASSQGDLLNSPLH

v_gene: TRBV5-1
abundance: NA
len: 15
j_gene: TRBJ2-2
CDR3aa: ASSKQGRPTNTGELF

v_gene: TRBV10-3
abundance: NA
len: 12
j_gene: TRBJ1-2
CDR3aa: AISDGAGYYGYT

v_gene: TRBV19
abundance: NA
len: 14
j_gene: TRBJ2-1
CDR3aa: ASSLVSAGGRNEQF

v_gene: TRBV27
abundance: NA
len: 10
j_gene: TRBJ1-5
CDR3aa: ASSMGGQPQH

v_gene: TRBV20-1
abundance: once
len: 12
j_gene: TRBJ1-1
CDR3aa: SASRGGRTIGAF

v_gene: TRBV4-3
abundance: NA
len: 12
j_gene: TRBJ1-1
CDR3aa: ASSQVGLVTEAF

v_gene: TRBV6-5
abundance: NA
len: 13
j_gene: TRBJ2-1
CDR3aa: ASSYLAGGPREQF

v_gene: TRBV28
abundance: NA
len: 12
j_gene: TRBJ1-4
CDR3aa: ASLRGWGHEKLF

v_gene: TRBV7-3
abundance: NA
len: 11
j_gene: TRBJ2-1
CDR3aa: ASSPRFNNEQF

v_gene: TRBV3-1/TRBV3-2
abundance: NA
len: 13
j_gene: TRBJ2-2
CDR3aa: ASSRDRRNTGELF

v_gene: TRBV18
abundance: NA
len: 16
j_gene: TRBJ2-3
CDR3aa: ASSLLTGALASTDTQY

v_gene: TRBV9
abundance: NA
len: 12
j_gene: TRBJ1-2
CDR3aa: ASRRDRGVGGYT

v_gene: TRBV21-1
abundance: NA
len: 12
j_gene: TRBJ1-4
CDR3aa: ASNPGTRNEKLF

v_gene: TRBV27
abundance: NA
len: 11
j_gene: TRBJ1-4
CDR3aa: ASSTMMGGLIY

v_gene: TRBV3-1/TRBV3-2
abundance: NA
len: 12
j_gene: TRBJ2-7
CDR3aa: ASSQDFSAYEQY

v_gene: TRBV25-1
abundance: NA
len: 14
j_gene: TRBJ2-5
CDR3aa: ASSEYGGEVQETQY

v_gene: TRBV9
abundance: NA
len: 12
j_gene: TRBJ2-5
CDR3aa: ASSDLTGGGTQY

v_gene: TRBV29-1
abundance: NA
len: 14
j_gene: TRBJ2-1
CDR3aa: SVVGLAGVGHNEQF

v_gene: TRBV6-1
abundance: NA
len: 10
j_gene: TRBJ1-1
CDR3aa: ASSETGSEAF

v_gene: TRBV4-3
abundance: once
len: 16
j_gene: TRBJ2-2
CDR3aa: ASSQDPPGGLRTGELF

v_gene: TRBV12-5
abundance: NA
len: 9
j_gene: TRBJ2-3
CDR3aa: ASGQTGTQY

v_gene: TRBV30
abundance: NA
len: 9
j_gene: TRBJ1-1
CDR3aa: AWSVLAEAF

v_gene: TRBV2
abundance: NA
len: 11
j_gene: TRBJ1-1
CDR3aa: AIRTGPNTEAF

v_gene: TRBV2
abundance: NA
len: 15
j_gene: TRBJ2-3
CDR3aa: AREGMRTSGGTDTQY

v_gene: TRBV19
abundance: once
len: 13
j_gene: TRBJ1-3
CDR3aa: ASSIGTLNGNTIY

v_gene: TRBV6-5
abundance: NA
len: 13
j_gene: TRBJ2-5
CDR3aa: ASRRRTLHQETQY

v_gene: TRBV7-8
abundance: NA
len: 14
j_gene: TRBJ2-2
CDR3aa: ASSLGPSRGTGELF

v_gene: TRBV7-2
abundance: NA
len: 10
j_gene: TRBJ1-1
CDR3aa: ASSLVDREAF

v_gene: TRBV7-6
abundance: NA
len: 16
j_gene: TRBJ2-2
CDR3aa: ASGLIPTTGPNTGELF

v_gene: TRBV10-3
abundance: NA
len: 14
j_gene: TRBJ2-5
CDR3aa: AISEDFTGGLKTQY

v_gene: TRBV7-9
abundance: few
len: 10
j_gene: TRBJ1-5
CDR3aa: ASRGGNQPQH

v_gene: TRBV4-1
abundance: NA
len: 12
j_gene: TRBJ1-4
CDR3aa: ASSQVGENEKLF

v_gene: TRBV4-1
abundance: NA
len: 11
j_gene: TRBJ1-2
CDR3aa: ASRGWAILGYT

v_gene: TRBV5-1
abundance: NA
len: 13
j_gene: TRBJ2-3
CDR3aa: ASSFASPSTDTQY

v_gene: TRBV18
abundance: NA
len: 13
j_gene: TRBJ1-4
CDR3aa: ASSLRGTGIEKLF

v_gene: TRBV6-6
abundance: NA
len: 12
j_gene: TRBJ2-2
CDR3aa: ASSKAKNTGELF

v_gene: TRBV6-2/TRBV6-3
abundance: NA
len: 13
j_gene: TRBJ1-2
CDR3aa: ASSRLDRGLHGYT